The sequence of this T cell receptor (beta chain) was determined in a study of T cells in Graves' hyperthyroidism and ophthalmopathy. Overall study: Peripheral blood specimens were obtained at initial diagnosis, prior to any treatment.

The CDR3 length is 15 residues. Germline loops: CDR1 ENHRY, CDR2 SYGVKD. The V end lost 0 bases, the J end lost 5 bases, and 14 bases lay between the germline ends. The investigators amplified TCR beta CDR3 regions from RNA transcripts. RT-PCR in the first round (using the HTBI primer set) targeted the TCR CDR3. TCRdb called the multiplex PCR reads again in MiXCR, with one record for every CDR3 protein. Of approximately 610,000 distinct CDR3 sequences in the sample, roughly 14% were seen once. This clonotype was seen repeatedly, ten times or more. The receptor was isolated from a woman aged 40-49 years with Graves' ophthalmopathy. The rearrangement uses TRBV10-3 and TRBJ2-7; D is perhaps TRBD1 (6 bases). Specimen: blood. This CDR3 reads CAISESQGLSHEQYF. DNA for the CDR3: TGTGCCATCAGTGAGTCCCAGGGGTTATCGCACGAGCAGTACTTC.